The 27 T cell receptor beta chains in this list originate from one sample, sequenced in a study of blood T cell repertoires in COVID-19. Measured with immunoSEQ multiplex PCR; TCRdb has only the in-frame clones, and not every one. The sample consists of 190,000 or so clones, more than 70% of them appearing once. What was sequenced was PBMCs or T cells enriched from blood (not recorded which). The receptor set was obtained from a woman in her 30s who had recovered from COVID-19.

The rearrangement joins TRBV12-3 or TRBV12-4 to TRBJ1-1; D unclear. CDR3 length equals 13 residues. V gave up 3 bases and J gave up 8 bases, with 13 bases separating them. CDR3: CASSFRSLLEAFF. CDR3 nucleotide sequence: TGTGCCAGCAGTTTCCGGTCTCTTTTAGAAGCTTTCTTT.

This clone was seen only once. The chain is built from TRBV16 and TRBJ2-7; D is perhaps TRBD2 (6 bases). CDR3 size: 16 residues. Germline values: CDR1 KGHSY, CDR2 FQNENV. V was trimmed by 0 bases and J by 0 bases, leaving 12 bases between them. The CDR3 bases are TGTGCCAGCAGCCAATCGGGGGGACGCAGCTCCTACGAGCAGTACTTC. Its translation: CASSQSGGRSSYEQYF. Full variable domain (remainder filled in from reference TRBV16 and TRBJ2-7): GEEVAQTPKHLVRGEGQKAKLYCAPIKGHSYVFWYQQVLKNEFKFLISFQNENVFDETGMPKERFSAKCLPNSPCSLEIQATKLEDSAVYFCASSQSGGRSSYEQYFGPGTRLTVT.

V and J are TRBV2 and TRBJ1-2, with 9 bases aligning to TRBD1. The junction had 7 bases not matched to a gene; V was cut back by 10 bases and J by 4 bases. The germline V gene encodes CDR1 SNHLY and CDR2 FYNNEI. This CDR3 region has 13 residues. The CDR3 sequence is CAIPGQGIYGYTF. CDR3 nucleotide sequence: TGTGCCATTCCGGGACAGGGAATCTATGGCTACACCTTC.

V is TRBV2 and J is TRBJ2-7; 7 bases fit TRBD2. The ends lost 1 base at V and 0 bases at J; junction bases unmatched: 6. This CDR3 comprises 16 residues. Germline V gene sequence: CDR1 SNHLY, CDR2 FYNNEI. CDR3 bases: TGTGCCAGCAGTGAAGGAGAAGGGACTATCTCCTACGAGCAGTACTTC. Translating it yields CASSEGEGTISYEQYF.

In its sample, this clone was seen once. J is TRBJ1-1 and V is TRBV19; 7 bases match TRBD1. This CDR3 region has 16 residues. The J segment lost 4 bases and the V segment lost 4 bases, leaving 12 bases of the junction unmatched. Germline V CDR1 and CDR2: LNHDA, SQIVND (reference sequence). DNA for the CDR3: TGTGCCAGTAGTACCGGTGGGACAGCAGGTCCCACTGAAGCTTTCTTT. It is translated as CASSTGGTAGPTEAFF.

This clone was seen once. The chain employs TRBV18 and TRBJ1-1; maybe TRBD1 (6 bases). Trimming took 4 bases from V and 0 from J, leaving 9 bases between them. Germline assignment: CDR1 KGHSH and CDR2 LQKENI. This CDR3 is built from 14 residues. The DNA for the CDR3 is TGTGCCAGCTCACTCGGACAGTTGAACACTGAAGCTTTCTTT. Protein sequence: CASSLGQLNTEAFF.

The chain is built from TRBV4-1 and TRBJ2-2; maybe TRBD2 (6 bases). Looked up from germline, CDR1 is MGHRA and CDR2 is YSYEKL. V lost 2 bases, J lost 3 bases, and 22 bases lay in between. The CDR3 covers 19 residues. The DNA for the CDR3 is TGCGCCAGCAGCCAATCTCCGCGGGACTTATTTTGGGACACCGGGGAGCTGTTTTTT. This codes for CASSQSPRDLFWDTGELFF.

The genes are TRBV9 and TRBJ1-1; TRBD1 matches 7 bases. Germline V lookup: CDR1 SGDLS, CDR2 YYNGEE. V dropped 4 bases and J dropped 4; count of bases not matched to a gene: 7. The CDR3 loop spans 14 amino acids. The CDR3 is CASSPPTGRTEAFF. The CDR3 DNA sequence: TGTGCCAGCAGCCCCCCGACAGGGCGCACTGAAGCTTTCTTT.

V and J are TRBV7-9 and TRBJ1-4; TRBD1 is a possible D gene (6 bases). V shed 2 bases and J shed 5 bases, with 15 bases lying between them. Per the germline V gene, CDR1 is SEHNR and CDR2 is FQNEAQ (reference sequence). This CDR3 region has 16 residues. The CDR3 region has the DNA TGTGCCAGCAGCTTAACCAGGGGAGCAGGGAATGAAAAACTGTTTTTT. Translation: CASSLTRGAGNEKLFF.

The table lists this clone with a count of one. The chain uses TRBV19 and TRBJ1-5, with D maybe TRBD1 (5 bases). V was shortened by 11 bases and J by 3 bases, with 14 bases between the two germline ends. Germline-derived CDR1 and CDR2 are LNHDA and SQIVND (reference sequence). This CDR3 has 13 amino acids. CDR3 nucleotide sequence: TGTGCCGGGGGGAGGCCTTCCAATCAGCCCCAGCATTTT. This encodes CAGGRPSNQPQHF.

The CDR3, as DNA: TGTGCCACTAAGAGAGCTCCCATTGAACCCGAGCAGTACTTC. Amino acid sequence: CATKRAPIEPEQYF. V is TRBV19 and J is TRBJ2-7; D ambiguous. The CDR3 extends over 14 amino acids. The ends were cut back, 10 bases at V and 6 bases at J, with 22 bases in the middle. Germline loops: CDR1 LNHDA, CDR2 SQIVND (reference sequence).

The chain employs TRBV4-2 and TRBJ2-5; 8 nucleotides match TRBD2. J lost 6 bases, V lost 1 base, and 10 bases had no gene match. The CDR3 length is 16 residues. CDR1 is LGHNA, CDR2 YNFKEQ, per germline. CDR3 coding DNA: TGTGCCAGCAGCCAAGCGGCCGTAGCGGGACCGAAGACCCAGTACTTC. Residues: CASSQAAVAGPKTQYF.

The J gene is TRBJ2-3, the V gene TRBV7-2; D perhaps matches TRBD2 (6 bases). This CDR3 contains 15 residues. Germline V gene data show CDR1 as SGHTA and CDR2 as FQGNSA. The ends were cut back, 5 bases at V and 2 bases at J, with 14 bases in the middle. CDR3: CASSLSGWYTDTQYF. The CDR3 DNA follows: TGTGCCAGCAGCCTTAGCGGATGGTACACAGATACGCAGTATTTT.

The rearrangement uses TRBV7-2 and TRBJ2-3; 7 bases map to TRBD2. This CDR3 has 15 residues. V shed 7 bases, J shed 2 bases, and the junction held 9 bases outside the gene matches. CDR1 and CDR2 (germline): SGHTA, FQGNSA. The CDR3 DNA is TGTGCCAGCAACGGGGGAGGGATGCCCACAGATACGCAGTATTTT. Its protein product is CASNGGGMPTDTQYF.

This clone was observed a few times. The chain has TRBV10-3 and TRBJ2-1; weak D call: TRBD1 (5 bases). V lost 1 base, J lost 10 bases, and 11 bases lay in between. The CDR3 extends over 13 amino acids. Germline V gene sequence: CDR1 ENHRY, CDR2 SYGVKD. CDR3 sequence (DNA): TGTGCCATCAGTGAGTTTACTCCAGGGGAGCAGTTCTTC. It is translated as CAISEFTPGEQFF.

The chain carries TRBV7-9 and TRBJ2-7, with 7 bases matching TRBD1. V dropped 4 bases and J dropped 4; count of bases not matched to a gene: 1. CDR1 is SEHNR and CDR2 is FQNEAQ in the germline V gene (reference sequence). The length of the CDR3 is 12 residues. CDR3 sequence reads: CASSWTGYEQYF. The CDR3 DNA reads as TGTGCCAGCAGCTGGACAGGTTACGAGCAGTACTTC.

The rearrangement uses TRBV10-1 and TRBJ1-4; D might be TRBD1 (6 bases). Germline values: CDR1 WNHNN, CDR2 SYGVQD (reference sequence). The CDR3 consists of 18 residues. V gave up 3 bases and J gave up 7 bases, with 24 bases separating them. The CDR3 reads CASSERALLQGWIEKLFF. The CDR3 DNA follows: TGCGCCAGCAGTGAAAGAGCACTGTTACAGGGTTGGATTGAAAAACTGTTTTTT.

The V and J genes are TRBV4-1 and TRBJ1-5; tentatively, D is TRBD1 (5 bases). Trimming left V 2 bases short and J 4 bases short, with 9 bases between. CDR3 length: 14 amino acids. Germline-derived CDR1 and CDR2 are MGHRA and YSYEKL. In DNA form, the CDR3 reads TGCGCCAGCAGCCAAAAACAGGAGAATCAGCCCCAGCATTTT. Translated: CASSQKQENQPQHF.

The chain combines TRBV29-1 with TRBJ1-4; D is ambiguous. Germline V CDR1 and CDR2: SQVTM, ANQGSEA. V shed 1 base and J shed 6 bases, with 12 bases lying between them. The length of the CDR3 is 14 residues. The CDR3 reads CSVEVRGKDEKLFF. In DNA, the CDR3 is TGCAGCGTTGAAGTTCGAGGAAAAGATGAAAAACTGTTTTTT.

This rearrangement joins TRBV18 to TRBJ2-7; 12 positions match TRBD2. Trimming at V came to 6 bases and at J to 5 bases, leaving 8 bases not matched to a gene. This CDR3 is built from 15 residues. CDR1 and CDR2 from the germline V gene are KGHSH and LQKENI. CDR3 DNA: TGTGCCAGCTCGCCGCTAGCGGGAGGGCCCCACGAGCAGTACTTC. Its translation: CASSPLAGGPHEQYF.

This chain uses TRBV18 with TRBJ1-5; 7 bases are a match to TRBD1. The CDR3 sequence is 13 residues long. The germline gives CDR1 KGHSH, CDR2 LQKENI. The V segment lost 4 bases and the J segment 6 bases; nucleotides outside the gene matches: 3. CDR3 sequence: CASSRQGSQPQHF. The CDR3 coding sequence is TGTGCCAGCTCACGACAGGGTAGTCAGCCCCAGCATTTT.

V is TRBV5-1 and J is TRBJ1-1; 10 nucleotides align to TRBD1. This CDR3 comprises 15 residues. Trimming took 7 bases from V and 4 from J; bases not matched to a gene: 10. CDR1 is SGHRS, CDR2 YFSETQ, per germline. The CDR3 loop is CASGTGVLVSTEAFF. The CDR3 nucleotides read TGCGCCAGCGGGACAGGGGTTTTGGTGAGCACTGAAGCTTTCTTT.

CDR3 loop: CASKFSRENSPLHF. CDR3 bases: TGTGCCAGCAAGTTTAGTCGGGAGAATTCACCCCTCCACTTT. V is TRBV7-2 and J is TRBJ1-6, with D unclear. CDR1 and CDR2 (germline): SGHTA, FQGNSA. V was shortened by 7 bases and J by 7 bases, with 14 bases between the two germline ends. CDR3 length: 14 residues.

The chain carries TRBV3-1 (or the pseudogene TRBV3-2) and TRBJ2-7, with D unresolved. The CDR3 is 14 residues long. V was trimmed by 1 base and J by 0 bases, leaving 7 bases between them. Germline V gene data show CDR1 as LGHDT and CDR2 as YNNKEL (reference sequence). The CDR3 DNA is TGTGCCAGCAGCCAAGGGTACAGCTCCTACGAGCAGTACTTC. This translates into CASSQGYSSYEQYF.

This chain links TRBV11-2 with TRBJ2-7; 8 bases agree with TRBD2. Germline CDR1 is SGHAT and CDR2 is FQNNGV. The length of the CDR3 is 16 residues. V shed 3 bases, J shed 1 base, and the junction held 8 bases outside the gene matches. CDR3 sequence reads: CASSLLAGPQSYEQYF. The DNA for the CDR3 is TGTGCCAGCAGCTTGTTAGCGGGACCGCAATCCTACGAGCAGTACTTC.

The chain employs TRBV9 and TRBJ1-1; D is perhaps TRBD1 (6 bases). This CDR3 comprises 16 residues. The germline gives CDR1 SGDLS, CDR2 YYNGEE. Trimming took 4 bases from V and 1 from J, leaving 17 bases between them. The CDR3 region is CASSPRQDLSNTEAFF. The DNA for the CDR3 is TGTGCCAGCAGCCCCCGACAGGACCTCTCGAACACTGAAGCTTTCTTT.

This clone was counted a single time. The chain uses TRBV19 and TRBJ1-5; no reliable D call. Germline loops: CDR1 LNHDA, CDR2 SQIVND (reference sequence). V lost 6 bases, J lost 5 bases, and 11 bases lay in between. This CDR3 contains 13 residues. In DNA, the CDR3 is TGTGCCAGTAGCTCCCAGGCTTATCAGCCCCAGCATTTT. Translating gives CASSSQAYQPQHF.